This entry describes one TCR beta chain. Its matching antigen is unknown. The data belong to a study of cytomegalovirus exposure and HLA in healthy donors. Findings of the study overall: In a later analysis, common viral pathogens appeared linked to several of the most significant clusters.

The PCR ran on 60 Vbeta and 13 Jbeta primers. Clones were sequenced by immunoSEQ multiplex PCR, and TCRdb holds only the in-frame ones, with some missing. The data show more than 95,000 clones, 60% to 75% seen once. This CDR3 region has 12 residues. V dropped 6 bases and J dropped 4 bases, with 10 bases sitting between them. Per the germline V gene, CDR1 is SQVTM and CDR2 is ANQGSEA. J is TRBJ1-5 and V is TRBV29-1; D is unresolved. The source is a man aged 55 to 69 in good health and CMV-seronegative. Input material: PBMCs. The CDR3 spells CSVLDSNQPQHF. CDR3 bases: TGCAGCGTCCTGGACTCAAATCAGCCCCAGCATTTT.